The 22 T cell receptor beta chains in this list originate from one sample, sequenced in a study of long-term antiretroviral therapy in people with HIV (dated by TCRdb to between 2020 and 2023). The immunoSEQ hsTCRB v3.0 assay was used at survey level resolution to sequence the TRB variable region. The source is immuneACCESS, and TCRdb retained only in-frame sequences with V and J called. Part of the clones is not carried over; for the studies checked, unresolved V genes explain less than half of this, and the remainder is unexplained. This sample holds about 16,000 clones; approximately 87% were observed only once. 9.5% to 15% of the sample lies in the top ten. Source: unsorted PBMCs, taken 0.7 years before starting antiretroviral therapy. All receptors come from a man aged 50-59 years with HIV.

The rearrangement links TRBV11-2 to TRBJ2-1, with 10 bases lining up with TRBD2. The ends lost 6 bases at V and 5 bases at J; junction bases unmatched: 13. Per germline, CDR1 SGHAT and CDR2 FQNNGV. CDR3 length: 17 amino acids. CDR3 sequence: CASSRHPAGGPHNEQFF. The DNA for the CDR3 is TGTGCCAGCAGTCGCCACCCAGCGGGAGGGCCCCACAATGAGCAGTTCTTC. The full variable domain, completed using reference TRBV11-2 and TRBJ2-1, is EAGVAQSPRYKIIEKRQSVAFWCNPISGHATLYWYQQILGQGPKLLIQFQNNGVVDDSQLPKDRFSAERLKGVDSTLKIQPAKLEDSAVYLCASSRHPAGGPHNEQFFGPGTRLTVL.

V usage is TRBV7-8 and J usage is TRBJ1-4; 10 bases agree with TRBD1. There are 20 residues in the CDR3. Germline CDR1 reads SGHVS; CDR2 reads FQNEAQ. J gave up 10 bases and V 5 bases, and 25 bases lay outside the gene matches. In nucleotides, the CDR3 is TGTGCCAGCAGCCGAATGTCATGGATTGTAAGACAGGGGGCGCCCGGAAAACTGTTTTTT. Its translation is CASSRMSWIVRQGAPGKLFF.

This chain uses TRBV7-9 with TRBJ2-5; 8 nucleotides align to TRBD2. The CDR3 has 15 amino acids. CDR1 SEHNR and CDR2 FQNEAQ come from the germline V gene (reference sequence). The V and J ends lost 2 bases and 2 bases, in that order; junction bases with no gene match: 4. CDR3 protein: CASSLKRGFQETQYF. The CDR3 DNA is TGTGCCAGCAGCTTAAAGCGGGGGTTTCAAGAGACCCAGTACTTC.

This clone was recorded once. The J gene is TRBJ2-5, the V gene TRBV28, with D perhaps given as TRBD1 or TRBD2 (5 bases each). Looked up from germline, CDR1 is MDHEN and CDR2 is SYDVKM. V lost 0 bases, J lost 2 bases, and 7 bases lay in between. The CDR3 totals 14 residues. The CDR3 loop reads CASSLWGVQETQYF. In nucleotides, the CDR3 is TGTGCCAGCAGTTTATGGGGGGTTCAAGAGACCCAGTACTTC.

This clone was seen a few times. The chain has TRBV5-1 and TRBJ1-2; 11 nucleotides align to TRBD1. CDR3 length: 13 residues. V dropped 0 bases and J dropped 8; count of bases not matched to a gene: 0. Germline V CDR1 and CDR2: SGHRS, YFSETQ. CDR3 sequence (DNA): TGCGCCAGCAGCTTGGGGACAGGGGGCGGCTACACCTTC. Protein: CASSLGTGGGYTF.

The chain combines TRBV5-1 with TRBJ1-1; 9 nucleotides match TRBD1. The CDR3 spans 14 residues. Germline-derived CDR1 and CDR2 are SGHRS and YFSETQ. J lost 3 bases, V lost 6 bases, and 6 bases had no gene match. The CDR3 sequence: CASKEQGAHTEAFF. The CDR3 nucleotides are TGCGCCAGCAAGGAACAGGGGGCACACACTGAAGCTTTCTTT.

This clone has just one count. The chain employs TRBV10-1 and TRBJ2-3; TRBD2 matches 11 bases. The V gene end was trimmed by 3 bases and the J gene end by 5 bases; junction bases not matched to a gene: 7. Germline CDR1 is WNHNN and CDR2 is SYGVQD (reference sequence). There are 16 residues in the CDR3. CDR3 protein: CASSELAGDGKDTQYF. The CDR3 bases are TGCGCCAGCAGTGAACTAGCGGGAGACGGGAAAGATACGCAGTATTTT.

As DNA, the CDR3 is TGTGCCAGCAGCTACGGGACAGGGGGGTTACAGTTCTTC. This translates into CASSYGTGGLQFF. The chain uses TRBV7-9 and TRBJ2-1, with 11 bases aligning to TRBD1. The CDR3 loop spans 13 amino acids. V was clipped by 4 bases and J by 13 bases; unmatched bases: 6. Per germline, CDR1 SEHNR and CDR2 FQNEAQ (reference sequence).

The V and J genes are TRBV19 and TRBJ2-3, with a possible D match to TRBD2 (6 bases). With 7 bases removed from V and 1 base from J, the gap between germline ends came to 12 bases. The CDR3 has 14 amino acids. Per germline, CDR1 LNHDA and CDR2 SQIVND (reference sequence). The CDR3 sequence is CASNGGAGTDTQYF. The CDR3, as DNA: TGTGCCAGTAACGGGGGAGCGGGCACAGATACGCAGTATTTT.

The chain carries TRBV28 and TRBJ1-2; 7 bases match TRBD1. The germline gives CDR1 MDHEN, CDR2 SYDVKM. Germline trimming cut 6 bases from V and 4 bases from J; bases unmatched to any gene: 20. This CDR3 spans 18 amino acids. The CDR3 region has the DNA TGTGCCAGCAGACTAAACGGCGCGGCACAGGGGCGCTTCTATGGCTACACCTTC. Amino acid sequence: CASRLNGAAQGRFYGYTF.

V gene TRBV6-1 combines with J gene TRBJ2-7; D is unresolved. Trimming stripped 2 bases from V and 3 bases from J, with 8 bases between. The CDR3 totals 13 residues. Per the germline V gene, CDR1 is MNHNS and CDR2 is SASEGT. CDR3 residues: CASSELPDYEQYF. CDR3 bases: TGTGCCAGCAGTGAATTACCAGACTACGAGCAGTACTTC.

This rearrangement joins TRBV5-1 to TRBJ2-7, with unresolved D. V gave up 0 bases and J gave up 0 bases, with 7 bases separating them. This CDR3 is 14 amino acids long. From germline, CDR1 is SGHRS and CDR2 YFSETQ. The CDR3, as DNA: TGCGCCAGCAGCTTGGACAGCAGCTCCTACGAGCAGTACTTC. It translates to CASSLDSSSYEQYF. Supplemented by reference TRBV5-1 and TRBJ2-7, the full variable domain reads KAGVTQTPRYLIKTRGQQVTLSCSPISGHRSVSWYQQTPGQGLQFLFEYFSETQRNKGNFPGRFSGRQFSNSRSEMNVSTLELGDSALYLCASSLDSSSYEQYFGPGTRLTVT.

The CDR3 here is CASSLTGPGNTIYF. The CDR3 nucleotides read TGTGCCAGCAGCTTGACAGGGCCTGGAAACACCATATATTTT. This sequence joins TRBV7-3 and TRBJ1-3; 7 bases agree with TRBD1. The length of the CDR3 is 14 residues. Germline V gives CDR1 SGHTA, CDR2 FQGTGA. The junction had 1 base not matched to a gene; V was cut back by 3 bases and J by 2 bases.

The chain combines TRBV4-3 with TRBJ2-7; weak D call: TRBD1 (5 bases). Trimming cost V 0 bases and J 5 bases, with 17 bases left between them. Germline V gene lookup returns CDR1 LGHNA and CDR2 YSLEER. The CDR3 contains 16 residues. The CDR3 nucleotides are TGCGCCAGCAGCCAAGATCGGCAGGGTGGAATAGACGAGCAGTACTTC. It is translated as CASSQDRQGGIDEQYF.

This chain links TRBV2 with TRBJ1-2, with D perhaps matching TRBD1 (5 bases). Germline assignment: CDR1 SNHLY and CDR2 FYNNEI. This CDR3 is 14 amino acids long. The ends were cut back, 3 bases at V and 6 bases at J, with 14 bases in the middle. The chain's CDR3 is CASSEGRGGDGYTF. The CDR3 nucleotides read TGTGCCAGCAGTGAGGGAAGGGGCGGAGATGGCTACACCTTC.

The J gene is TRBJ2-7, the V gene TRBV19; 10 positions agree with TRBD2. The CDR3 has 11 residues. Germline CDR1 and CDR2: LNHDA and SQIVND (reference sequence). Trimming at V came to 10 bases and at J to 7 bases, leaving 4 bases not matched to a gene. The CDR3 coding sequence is TGTGCCACTAGCGGGAGAAATGAGCAGTACTTC. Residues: CATSGRNEQYF.

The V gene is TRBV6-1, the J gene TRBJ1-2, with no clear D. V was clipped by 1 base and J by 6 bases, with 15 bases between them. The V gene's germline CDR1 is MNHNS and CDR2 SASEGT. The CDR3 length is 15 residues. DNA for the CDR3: TGTGCCAGCAGTGAAGGTACCGGTTGGTCAAATGGCTACACCTTC. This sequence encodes CASSEGTGWSNGYTF.

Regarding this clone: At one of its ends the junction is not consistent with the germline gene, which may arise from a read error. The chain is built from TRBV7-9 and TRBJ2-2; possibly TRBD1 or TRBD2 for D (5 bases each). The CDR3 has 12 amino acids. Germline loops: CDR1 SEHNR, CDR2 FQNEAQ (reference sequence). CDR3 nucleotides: TGTGCCAGCAGTTTAGGGGCCGGGGAGCTGCTTTTT. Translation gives CASSLGAGELLF.

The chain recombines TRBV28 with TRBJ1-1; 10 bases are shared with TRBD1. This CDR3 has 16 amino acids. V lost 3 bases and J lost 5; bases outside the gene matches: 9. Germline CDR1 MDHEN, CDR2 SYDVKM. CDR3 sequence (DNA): TGTGCCAGCAGTTTTCTCCGGGACAGGGGTCGAACTGAAGCTTTCTTT. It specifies CASSFLRDRGRTEAFF.

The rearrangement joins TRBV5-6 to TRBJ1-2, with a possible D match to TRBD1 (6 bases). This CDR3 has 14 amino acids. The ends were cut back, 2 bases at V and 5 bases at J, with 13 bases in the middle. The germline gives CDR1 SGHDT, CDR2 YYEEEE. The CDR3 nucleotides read TGTGCCAGCAGCTTAAGCAGGGGCGTTTATGGCTACACCTTC. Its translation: CASSLSRGVYGYTF.

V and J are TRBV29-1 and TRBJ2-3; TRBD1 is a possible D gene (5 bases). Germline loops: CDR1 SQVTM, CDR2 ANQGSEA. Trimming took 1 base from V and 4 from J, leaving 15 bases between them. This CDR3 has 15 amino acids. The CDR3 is CSVEAWGLSPDTQYF. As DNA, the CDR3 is TGCAGCGTTGAAGCGTGGGGCCTTTCCCCAGATACGCAGTATTTT.

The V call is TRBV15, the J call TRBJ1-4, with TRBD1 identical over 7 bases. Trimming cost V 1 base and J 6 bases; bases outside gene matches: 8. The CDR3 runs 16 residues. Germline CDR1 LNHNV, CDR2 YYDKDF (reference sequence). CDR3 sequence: CATSRVRRGPDEKLFF. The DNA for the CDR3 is TGTGCCACCAGCAGAGTAAGGAGGGGGCCGGATGAAAAACTGTTTTTT.